Here is one TCR beta chain with its context. The data were produced by immunoSEQ multiplex PCR, yet TCRdb's version contains in-frame clones alone and is incomplete. The repertoire holds about 500,000 clones, with approximately 80% as singletons. This record comes from a study of shared T cell receptors in the human thymus. J gave up 5 bases and V 10 bases, and 13 bases lay outside the gene matches. CDR3 length equals 15 residues. Germline V lookup: CDR1 SGDLS, CDR2 YYNGEE. These data are also associated with another study on human thymus T cells. Turning to that study: Donation came from healthy Finnish infants having corrective surgery for congenital heart defects. From resections taken during corrective heart surgery, the thymus tissue was obtained. What related research reported was that thymic repertoires overlapped highly among unrelated individuals.

The gene calls are TRBV9 and TRBJ2-3; 10 bases fit TRBD2. This receptor was obtained from a boy younger than two with a congenital heart defect. The sequenced sample was thymocytes. CDR3 amino acids: CAGSSGLAGEDTQYF. CDR3 bases: TGTGCCGGCTCCTCTGGCCTAGCGGGAGAAGATACGCAGTATTTT.